This is a list of T cell receptor beta chains from one sample in a study of cytomegalovirus exposure and HLA in healthy donors. Libraries were prepared by immunoSEQ multiplex PCR; TCRdb keeps only in-frame clonotypes and omits some of them. The table shows about 81,000 clones, with 77% occurring only once. The source material was PBMCs. The receptor set was obtained from a man over 45 in good health and CMV-seropositive. Each CDR3 is given with its conserved first and last residue. Fields, in order: clone size, D gene, J gene, V gene, CDR3 protein, CDR3 DNA. A D gene is named only where the DNA matches it firmly. Where a row states a size, it is once, few, many or the class of an expanded clone; other rows omit it.

>few|TRBD2|TRBJ2-7|TRBV7-9
CASSLGTSGSYEQYF
TGTGCCAGCAGCTTAGGGACTAGCGGCTCCTACGAGCAGTACTTC
>NA|TRBD1|TRBJ2-7|TRBV28
CASSDSTGLPTYEQYF
TGTGCCAGCAGTGACTCGACAGGGCTTCCCACCTACGAGCAGTACTTC
>NA|TRBD1|TRBJ2-2|TRBV19
CASSIVLGTGVGGELFF
TGTGCCAGTAGTATAGTCCTGGGGACAGGGGTTGGTGGGGAGCTGTTTTTT
>few|TRBD1|TRBJ2-4|TRBV28
CASSRQGRLDSSQYF
TGTGCCAGCAGTCGACAGGGGCGTCTTGATTCCAGTCAGTACTTC
>NA|NA|TRBJ2-3|TRBV9
CASSGRRGGSTDTQYF
TGTGCCAGCAGCGGCCGGCGGGGCGGGAGCACAGATACGCAGTATTTT
>once|TRBD1|TRBJ1-5|TRBV30
CAWRGQGFQPQHF
TGTGCCTGGAGGGGACAGGGGTTTCAGCCCCAGCATTTT
>few|TRBD1|TRBJ1-2|TRBV2
CASRGTVYGYTF
TGTGCCAGCAGAGGGACAGTCTATGGCTACACCTTC
>NA|NA|TRBJ1-1|TRBV30
CALVWSGDTEAFF
TGTGCTCTCGTTTGGAGCGGGGACACTGAAGCTTTCTTT
>NA|TRBD1|TRBJ1-1|TRBV7-2
CASSVTGAPTEAFF
TGTGCCAGCAGCGTGACAGGGGCCCCGACGGAAGCTTTCTTT
>NA|NA|TRBJ1-3|TRBV7-6
CASSLNRDTIYF
TGTGCCAGCAGCTTAAATCGAGACACCATATATTTT
>NA|NA|TRBJ1-2|TRBV9
CASSSYGYTF
TGTGCCAGCAGCTCTTATGGCTACACCTTC
>NA|NA|TRBJ2-2|TRBV11-2
CASSLSLSGTGELFF
TGTGCCAGCAGCTTAAGTCTCTCGGGGACCGGGGAGCTGTTTTTT
>NA|NA|TRBJ1-3|TRBV19
CASSDQGSGNTIYF
TGTGCCAGTAGCGACCAGGGTTCTGGAAACACCATATATTTT
>NA|TRBD1|TRBJ1-6|TRBV5-5
CASSRDSNSPLHF
TGTGCCAGCAGCCGGGACAGTAATTCACCCCTCCACTTT
>NA|NA|TRBJ1-1|TRBV9
CASSKPTGMNTEAFF
TGTGCCAGCAGCAAACCGACAGGTATGAACACTGAAGCTTTCTTT
>NA|TRBD1|TRBJ2-5|TRBV18
CASSRDPTGVETQYF
TGTGCCAGCTCACGAGACCCTACAGGGGTAGAGACCCAGTACTTC
>NA|NA|TRBJ1-1|TRBV6-6
CASSPVFGNTEAFF
TGTGCCAGCAGCCCGGTTTTTGGGAACACTGAAGCTTTCTTT